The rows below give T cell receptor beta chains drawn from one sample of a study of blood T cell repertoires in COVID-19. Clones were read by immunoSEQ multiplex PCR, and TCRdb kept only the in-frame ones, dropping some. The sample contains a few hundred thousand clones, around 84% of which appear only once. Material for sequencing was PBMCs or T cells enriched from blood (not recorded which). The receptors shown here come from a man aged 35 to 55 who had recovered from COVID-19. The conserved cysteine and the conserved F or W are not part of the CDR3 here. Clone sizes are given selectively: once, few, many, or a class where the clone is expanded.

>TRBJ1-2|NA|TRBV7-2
ASSLGETGVGYT
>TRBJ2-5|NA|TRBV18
ASSPQTSGQETQY
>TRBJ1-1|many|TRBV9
ASSVEVGGTEAF
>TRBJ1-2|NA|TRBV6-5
ASSDRNLGGYT
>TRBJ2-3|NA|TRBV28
ASSTGLAGGTDTQY
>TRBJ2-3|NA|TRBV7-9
ASSYSGLAGSGDTQY
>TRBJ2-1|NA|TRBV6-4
ASSRSGVGPGYEQF
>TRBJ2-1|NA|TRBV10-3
AISRFGGDGNEQF
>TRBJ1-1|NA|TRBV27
ASSFFRGTEAF
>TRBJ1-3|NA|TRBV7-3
ASSLTGGSGNTIY
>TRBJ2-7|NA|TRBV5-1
ASSYPGGGYEQY
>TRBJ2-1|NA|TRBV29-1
SVAGGQINEQF
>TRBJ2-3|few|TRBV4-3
ASSVMTGGDTQY
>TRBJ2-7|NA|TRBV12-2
ASRLATRQNYEQY
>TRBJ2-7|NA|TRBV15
ATSTGTGYEQY
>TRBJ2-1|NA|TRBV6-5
ASSYYLASGYNEQF
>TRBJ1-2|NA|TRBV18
ASSPRSGTDIYGYT
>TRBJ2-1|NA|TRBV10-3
AISESASGRAYNEQF
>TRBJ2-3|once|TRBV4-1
ASSQLSVGPTDTQY
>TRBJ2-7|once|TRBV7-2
ASSPRQETTLYEQY
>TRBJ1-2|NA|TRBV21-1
ASSKSAGYT
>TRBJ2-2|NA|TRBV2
ASNRQGLAGSGELF
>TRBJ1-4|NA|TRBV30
AWSGQEGEKLF
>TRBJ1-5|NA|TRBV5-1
ASSPQGTGDQPQH
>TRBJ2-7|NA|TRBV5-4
ASSLGHLRGYEQY
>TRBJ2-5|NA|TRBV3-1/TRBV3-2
ASSRSLVRSQETQY
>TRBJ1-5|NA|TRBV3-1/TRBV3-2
ASNMGGNNQPQH
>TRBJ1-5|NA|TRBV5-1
ASSLDGAGNQPQH